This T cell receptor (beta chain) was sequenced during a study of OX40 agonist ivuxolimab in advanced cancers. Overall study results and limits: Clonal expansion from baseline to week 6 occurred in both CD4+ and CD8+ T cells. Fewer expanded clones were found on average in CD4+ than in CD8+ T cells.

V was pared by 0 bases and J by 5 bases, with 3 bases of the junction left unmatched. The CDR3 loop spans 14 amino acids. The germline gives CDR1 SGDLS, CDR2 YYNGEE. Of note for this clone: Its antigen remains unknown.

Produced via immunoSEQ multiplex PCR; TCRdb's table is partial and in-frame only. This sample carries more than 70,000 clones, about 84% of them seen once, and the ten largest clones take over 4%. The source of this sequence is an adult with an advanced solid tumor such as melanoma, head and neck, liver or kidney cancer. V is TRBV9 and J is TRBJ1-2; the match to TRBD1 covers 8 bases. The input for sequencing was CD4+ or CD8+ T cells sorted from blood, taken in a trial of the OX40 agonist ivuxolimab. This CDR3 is CASSVERTGYGYTF. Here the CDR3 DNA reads TGTGCCAGCAGCGTAGAAAGGACAGGGTATGGCTACACCTTC.